This T cell receptor beta chain was identified in a study of T cell repertoires in cytomegalovirus infection. In this sample, this clonotype turned up many times. CDR1 and CDR2 from the germline V gene are SGHRS and YFSETQ. The CDR3 has 17 amino acids. J lost 3 bases, V lost 4 bases, and 10 bases had no gene match. One entry per CDR3 protein results from TCRdb running MiXCR on the reads. Of about 180,000 distinct CDR3 sequences listed, about 15% were seen once; the top ten hold roughly a quarter. This clonotype originated in a human donor in good health (CMV status not recorded). Some clones in this sample may be carry-over from other donors' samples. Sequencing input: PBMCs. This chain connects TRBV5-1 to TRBJ2-3, with 11 bases matching TRBD2. The CDR3 loop is CASSRSSGGADTDTQYF. The DNA of the CDR3 is TGCGCCAGCAGCAGAAGTAGCGGGGGGGCGGATACAGATACGCAGTATTTT.